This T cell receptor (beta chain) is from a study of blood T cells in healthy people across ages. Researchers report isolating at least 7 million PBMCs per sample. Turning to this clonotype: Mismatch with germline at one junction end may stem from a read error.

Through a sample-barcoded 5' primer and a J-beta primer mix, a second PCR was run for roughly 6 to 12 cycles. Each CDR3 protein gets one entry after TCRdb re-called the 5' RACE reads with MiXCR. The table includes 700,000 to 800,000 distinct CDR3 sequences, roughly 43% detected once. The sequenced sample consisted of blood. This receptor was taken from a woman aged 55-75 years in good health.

CDR3 nucleotides: TGTGCCAGCAGGTCACCCCAACTCTTAGATACGCGGTATTTT. Encoded protein: CASRSPQLLDTRYF. The V and J genes are TRBV6-2 or TRBV6-3 and TRBJ2-3; D call uncertain. The CDR3 contains 14 residues. The germline CDR1 and CDR2 sequences are MNHEY and SVGEGT.